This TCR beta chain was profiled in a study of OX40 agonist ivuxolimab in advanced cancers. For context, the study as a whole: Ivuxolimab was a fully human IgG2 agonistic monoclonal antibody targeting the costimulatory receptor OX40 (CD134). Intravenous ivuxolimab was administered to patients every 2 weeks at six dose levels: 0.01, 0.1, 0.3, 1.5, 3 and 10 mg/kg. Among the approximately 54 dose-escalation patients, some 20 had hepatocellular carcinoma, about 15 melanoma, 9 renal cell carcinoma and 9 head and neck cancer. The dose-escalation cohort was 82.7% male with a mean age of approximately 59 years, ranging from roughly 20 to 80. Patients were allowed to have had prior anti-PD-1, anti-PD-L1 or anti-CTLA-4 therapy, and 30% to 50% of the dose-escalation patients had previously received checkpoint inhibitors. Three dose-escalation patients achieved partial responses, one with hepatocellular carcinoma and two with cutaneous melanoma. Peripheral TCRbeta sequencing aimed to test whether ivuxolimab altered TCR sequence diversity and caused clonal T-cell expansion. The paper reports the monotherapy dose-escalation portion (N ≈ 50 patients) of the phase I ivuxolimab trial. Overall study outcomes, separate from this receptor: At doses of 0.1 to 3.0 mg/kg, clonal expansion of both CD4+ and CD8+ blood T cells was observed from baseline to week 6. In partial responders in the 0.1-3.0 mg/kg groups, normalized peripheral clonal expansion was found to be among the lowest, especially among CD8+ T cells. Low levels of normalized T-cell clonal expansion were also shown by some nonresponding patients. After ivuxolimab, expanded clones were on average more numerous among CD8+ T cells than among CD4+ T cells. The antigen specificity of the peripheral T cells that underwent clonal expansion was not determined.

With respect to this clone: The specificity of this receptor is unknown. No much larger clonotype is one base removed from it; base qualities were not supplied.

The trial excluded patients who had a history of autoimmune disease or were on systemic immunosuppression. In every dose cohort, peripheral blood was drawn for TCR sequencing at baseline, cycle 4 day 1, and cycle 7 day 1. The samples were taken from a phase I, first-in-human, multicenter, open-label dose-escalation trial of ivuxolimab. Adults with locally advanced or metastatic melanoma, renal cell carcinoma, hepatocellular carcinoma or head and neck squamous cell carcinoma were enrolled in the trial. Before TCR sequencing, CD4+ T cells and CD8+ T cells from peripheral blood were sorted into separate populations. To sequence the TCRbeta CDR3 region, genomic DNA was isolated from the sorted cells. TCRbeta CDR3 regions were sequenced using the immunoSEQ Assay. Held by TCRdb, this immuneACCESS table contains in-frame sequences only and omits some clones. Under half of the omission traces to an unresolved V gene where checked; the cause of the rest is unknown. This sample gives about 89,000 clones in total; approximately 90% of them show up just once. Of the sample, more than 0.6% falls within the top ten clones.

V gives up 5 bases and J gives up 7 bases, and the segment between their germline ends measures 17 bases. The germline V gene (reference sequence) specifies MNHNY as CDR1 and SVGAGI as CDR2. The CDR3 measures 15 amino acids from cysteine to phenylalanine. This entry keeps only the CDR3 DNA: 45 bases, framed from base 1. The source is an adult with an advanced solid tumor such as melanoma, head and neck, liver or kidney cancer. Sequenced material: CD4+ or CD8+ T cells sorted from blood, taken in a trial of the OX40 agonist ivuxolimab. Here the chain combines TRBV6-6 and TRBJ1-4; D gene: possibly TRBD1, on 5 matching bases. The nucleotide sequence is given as TGTGCCAGCAGTCGGGACCCCCGGGGGAGTGAAAAACTGTTTTTT. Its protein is CASSRDPRGSEKLFF.